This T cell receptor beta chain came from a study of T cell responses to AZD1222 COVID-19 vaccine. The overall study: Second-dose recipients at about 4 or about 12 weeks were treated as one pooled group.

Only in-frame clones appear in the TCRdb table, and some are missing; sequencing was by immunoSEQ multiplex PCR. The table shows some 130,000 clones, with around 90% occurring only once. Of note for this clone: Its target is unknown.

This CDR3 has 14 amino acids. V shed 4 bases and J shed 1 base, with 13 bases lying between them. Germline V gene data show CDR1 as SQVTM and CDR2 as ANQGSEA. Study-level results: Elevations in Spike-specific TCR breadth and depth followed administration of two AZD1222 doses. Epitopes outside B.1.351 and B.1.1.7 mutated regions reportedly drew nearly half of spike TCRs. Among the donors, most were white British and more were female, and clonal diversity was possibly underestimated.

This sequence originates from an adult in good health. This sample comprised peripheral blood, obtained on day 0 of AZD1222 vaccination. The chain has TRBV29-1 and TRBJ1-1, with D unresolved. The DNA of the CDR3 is TGCAGCGTTGTTATCGATTTCAGGAACACTGAAGCTTTCTTT. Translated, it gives CSVVIDFRNTEAFF.